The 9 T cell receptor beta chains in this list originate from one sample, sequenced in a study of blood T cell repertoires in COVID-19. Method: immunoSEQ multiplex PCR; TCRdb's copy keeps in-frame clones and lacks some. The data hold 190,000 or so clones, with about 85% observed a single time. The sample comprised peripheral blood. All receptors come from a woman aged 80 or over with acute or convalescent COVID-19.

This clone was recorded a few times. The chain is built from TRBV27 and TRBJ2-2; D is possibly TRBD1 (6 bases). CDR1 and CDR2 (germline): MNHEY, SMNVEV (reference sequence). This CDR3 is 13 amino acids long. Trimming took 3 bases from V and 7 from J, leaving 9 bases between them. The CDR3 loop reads CASSLGAGGELFF. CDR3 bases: TGTGCCAGCAGTTTGGGGGCCGGCGGGGAGCTGTTTTTT.

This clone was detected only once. The DNA for the CDR3 is TGTGCCAGCAGCTCGCTAGCGGACACCGGGGAGCTGTTTTTT. Its translation: CASSSLADTGELFF. This chain joins TRBV7-3 and TRBJ2-2; 7 nucleotides align to TRBD2. Germline CDR1 is SGHTA and CDR2 is FQGTGA. Trimming took 4 bases from V and 3 from J; bases not matched to a gene: 2. The CDR3 has 14 residues. Variable domain in full (rest from reference TRBV7-3 and TRBJ2-2): GAGVSQTPSNKVTEKGKYVELRCDPISGHTALYWYRQSLGQGPEFLIYFQGTGAADDSGLPNDRFFAVRPEGSVSTLKIQRTERGDSAVYLCASSSLADTGELFFGEGSRLTVL.

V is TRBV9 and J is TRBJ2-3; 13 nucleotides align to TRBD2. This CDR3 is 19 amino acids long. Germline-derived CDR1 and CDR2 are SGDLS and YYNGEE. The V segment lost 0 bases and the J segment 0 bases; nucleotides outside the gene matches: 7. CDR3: CASSVGRGTSGISTDTQYF. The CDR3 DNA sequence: TGTGCCAGCAGCGTAGGGAGGGGGACTAGCGGGATCAGCACAGATACGCAGTATTTT.

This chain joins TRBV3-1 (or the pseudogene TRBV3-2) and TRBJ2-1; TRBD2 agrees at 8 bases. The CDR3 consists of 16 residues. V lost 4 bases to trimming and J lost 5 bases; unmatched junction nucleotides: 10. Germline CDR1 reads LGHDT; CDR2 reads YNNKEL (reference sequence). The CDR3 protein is CASSPKTGTSHNEQFF. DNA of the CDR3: TGTGCCAGCAGCCCTAAAACCGGGACTAGTCACAATGAGCAGTTCTTC.

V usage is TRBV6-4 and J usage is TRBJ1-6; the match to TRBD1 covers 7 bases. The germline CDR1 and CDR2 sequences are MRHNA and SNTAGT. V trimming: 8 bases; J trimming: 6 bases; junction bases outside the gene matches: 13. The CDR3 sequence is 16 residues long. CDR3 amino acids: CASPLEGAFPNSPLHF. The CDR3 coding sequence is TGTGCCAGCCCCTTAGAGGGGGCATTCCCTAATTCACCCCTCCACTTT.

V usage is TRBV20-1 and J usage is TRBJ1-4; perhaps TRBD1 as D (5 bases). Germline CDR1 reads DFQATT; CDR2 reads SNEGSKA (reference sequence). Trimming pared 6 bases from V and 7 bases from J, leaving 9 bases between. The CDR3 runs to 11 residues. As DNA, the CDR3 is TGCAGTGCAGGACACGGTGAAAAACTGTTTTTT. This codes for CSAGHGEKLFF.

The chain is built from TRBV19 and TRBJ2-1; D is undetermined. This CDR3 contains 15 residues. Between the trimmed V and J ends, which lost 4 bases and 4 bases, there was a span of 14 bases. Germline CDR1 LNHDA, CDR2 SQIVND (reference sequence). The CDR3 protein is CASSTRTWQYNEQFF. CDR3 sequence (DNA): TGTGCCAGTAGTACCCGTACCTGGCAGTACAATGAGCAGTTCTTC.

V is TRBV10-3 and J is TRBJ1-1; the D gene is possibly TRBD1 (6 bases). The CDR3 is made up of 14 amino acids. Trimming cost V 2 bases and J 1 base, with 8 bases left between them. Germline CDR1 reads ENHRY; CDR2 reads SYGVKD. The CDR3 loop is CAISEGGANTEAFF. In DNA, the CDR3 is TGTGCCATCAGTGAGGGGGGGGCGAACACTGAAGCTTTCTTT.

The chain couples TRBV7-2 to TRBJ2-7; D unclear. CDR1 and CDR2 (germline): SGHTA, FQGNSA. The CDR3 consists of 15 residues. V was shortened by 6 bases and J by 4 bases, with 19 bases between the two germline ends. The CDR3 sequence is CTSSDARGSGYEQYF. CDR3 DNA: TGTACCAGCAGTGACGCTAGAGGCAGTGGATACGAGCAGTACTTC.